Each of the 12 T cell receptor beta chains below was sequenced from the same sample in a study of T cells in Graves' hyperthyroidism and ophthalmopathy. The source material, RNA transcripts, was used to amplify TCR beta CDR3 regions. The HTBI primer set drove a first-round RT-PCR of the TCR CDR3. MiXCR, run by TCRdb on the multiplex PCR reads, gives a single entry per CDR3 protein. The data show over 550,000 distinct CDR3 sequences, over 15% seen once. The specimen was blood. The source is a woman in her late teens or twenties with Graves' hyperthyroidism.

This clonotype has at least ten counts. The V and J genes are TRBV28 and TRBJ2-5; tentative D call: TRBD2 (6 bases). The CDR3 is 15 amino acids. Looked up from germline, CDR1 is MDHEN and CDR2 is SYDVKM. Trimming took 4 bases from V and 9 from J, leaving 21 bases between them. CDR3 sequence: CASSSTSRSFRAQYF. The CDR3 DNA is TGTGCCAGCAGTTCTACTAGCAGGTCGTTTCGGGCCCAGTACTTC.

This clonotype was counted once. The chain employs TRBV3-1 and TRBJ2-7; 8 bases match TRBD1. This CDR3 has 16 residues. V lost 4 bases, J lost 0 bases, and 8 bases stayed unmatched. Germline CDR1 reads LGHDT; CDR2 reads YNNKEL (reference sequence). CDR3 amino acids: CASSPRTGSHSYEQYF. CDR3 DNA sequence: TGTGCCAGCAGCCCGCGGACAGGGTCCCACTCCTACGAGCAGTACTTC.

This chain connects TRBV10-3 to TRBJ1-1, with no clear D. The germline gives CDR1 ENHRY, CDR2 SYGVKD. This CDR3 has 11 amino acids. Trimming cost V 7 bases and J 1 base, with 4 bases left between them. CDR3 residues: CAIKANTEAFF. CDR3 sequence (DNA): TGTGCCATCAAAGCGAACACTGAAGCTTTCTTT.

This clonotype was picked up many times. The chain is built from TRBV5-1 and TRBJ1-1; 7 bases map to TRBD1. Per the germline V gene, CDR1 is SGHRS and CDR2 is YFSETQ. Unmatched junction bases numbered 7, after V lost 4 bases and J lost 4 bases. The CDR3 is 14 amino acids. CDR3 nucleotides: TGCGCCAGCAGCCTCTACGGACAGGCCACTGAAGCTTTCTTT. As protein: CASSLYGQATEAFF.

This clonotype was found many times. The rearrangement links TRBV2 to TRBJ2-7; D remains ambiguous. V gave up 3 bases and J gave up 0 bases, with 6 bases separating them. The germline V gene encodes CDR1 SNHLY and CDR2 FYNNEI. The CDR3 runs to 13 residues. The CDR3 DNA reads as TGTGCCAGCAGTGACCTAGTCTCCTACGAGCAGTACTTC. Translation gives CASSDLVSYEQYF.

This clonotype came up many times. V and J are TRBV2 and TRBJ2-7; D perhaps matches TRBD1 (6 bases). The CDR3 runs 18 residues. Between the trimmed V and J ends, which lost 4 bases and 5 bases, there was a span of 27 bases. Germline V gives CDR1 SNHLY, CDR2 FYNNEI. The CDR3 DNA reads TGTGCCAGCAGTGCCCGGCAGGGGCGGCTTAAGGGACGCCACGAGCAGTACTTC. Encoded protein: CASSARQGRLKGRHEQYF.

The chain carries TRBV2 and TRBJ1-6; unclear D gene. The CDR3 spans 15 residues. The V end was cut by 5 bases, the J end by 5 bases, with 13 bases between. CDR1 and CDR2 (germline): SNHLY, FYNNEI. The DNA for the CDR3 is TGTGCCAGCAGTACAAGTACCACTAATAATTCACCCCTCCACTTT. Translation gives CASSTSTTNNSPLHF.

J is TRBJ2-5 and V is TRBV24-1, with a tentative D call TRBD2 (6 bases). V shed 4 bases and J shed 2 bases, with 16 bases lying between them. Germline V lookup: CDR1 KGHDR, CDR2 SFDVKD. The length of the CDR3 is 16 residues. The CDR3 loop reads CATSDPGGAEQETQYF. The CDR3 DNA is TGTGCCACCAGTGACCCCGGAGGGGCGGAGCAAGAGACCCAGTACTTC.

V is TRBV5-1 and J is TRBJ1-3; the D is unclear. Trimming stripped 5 bases from V and 1 base from J, with 7 bases between. The germline CDR1 and CDR2 sequences are SGHRS and YFSETQ. The CDR3 covers 13 residues. The DNA of the CDR3 is TGCGCCAGCAGGGGGTTTTCTGGAAACACCATATATTTT. This codes for CASRGFSGNTIYF.

This clonotype was seen more than once but under ten times. The chain recombines TRBV20-1 with TRBJ2-5, with 10 bases matching TRBD1. The CDR3 contains 14 residues. The V and J ends lost 5 bases and 5 bases, in that order; junction bases with no gene match: 8. From germline, CDR1 is DFQATT and CDR2 SNEGSKA (reference sequence). The CDR3 coding sequence is TGCAGTGCTCGCCTGACAGGGGGCGCCGAGACCCAGTACTTC. Its protein product is CSARLTGGAETQYF.

In this sample, this clonotype turned up many times. The chain links TRBV5-6 to TRBJ2-7, with unresolved D. This CDR3 comprises 12 residues. V lost 0 bases and J 5 bases, leaving 6 bases between the germline ends. CDR1 is SGHDT and CDR2 is YYEEEE in the germline V gene. The CDR3 sequence is CASSLAEHEQYF. The CDR3 DNA reads TGTGCCAGCAGCTTGGCCGAACACGAGCAGTACTTC.

The chain joins TRBV7-3 to TRBJ2-2; TRBD1 agrees at 8 bases. V dropped 4 bases and J dropped 3; count of bases not matched to a gene: 7. Looked up from germline, CDR1 is SGHTA and CDR2 is FQGTGA. This CDR3 has 16 amino acids. CDR3 sequence reads: CASSWEPGQDTGELFF. CDR3 nucleotides: TGTGCCAGCAGCTGGGAACCGGGACAGGACACCGGGGAGCTGTTTTTT.